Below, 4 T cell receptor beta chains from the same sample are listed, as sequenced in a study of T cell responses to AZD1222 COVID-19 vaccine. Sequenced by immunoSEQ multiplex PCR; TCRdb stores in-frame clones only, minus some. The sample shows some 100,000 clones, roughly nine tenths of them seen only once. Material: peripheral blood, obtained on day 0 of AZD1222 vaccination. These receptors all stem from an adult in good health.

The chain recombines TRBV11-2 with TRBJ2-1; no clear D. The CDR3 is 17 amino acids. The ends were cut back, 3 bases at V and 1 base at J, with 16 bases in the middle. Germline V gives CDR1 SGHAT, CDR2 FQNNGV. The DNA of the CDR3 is TGTGCCAGCAGCTTGAGTCTGTTCAGTGAATCCTACAATGAGCAGTTCTTC. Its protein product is CASSLSLFSESYNEQFF.

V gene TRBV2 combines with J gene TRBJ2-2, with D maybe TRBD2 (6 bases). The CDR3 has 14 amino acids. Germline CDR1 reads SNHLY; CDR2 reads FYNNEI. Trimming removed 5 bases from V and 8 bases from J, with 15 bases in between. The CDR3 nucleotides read TGTGCCAGCAGTCTCTCAGGAGGGCGTGGGGAGCTGTTTTTT. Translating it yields CASSLSGGRGELFF.

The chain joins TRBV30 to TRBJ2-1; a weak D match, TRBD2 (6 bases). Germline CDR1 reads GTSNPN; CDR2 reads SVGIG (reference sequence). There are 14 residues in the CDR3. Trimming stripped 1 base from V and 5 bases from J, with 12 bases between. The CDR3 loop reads CAWSAGLYNNEQFF. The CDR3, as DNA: TGTGCCTGGAGTGCCGGACTATATAACAATGAGCAGTTCTTC.

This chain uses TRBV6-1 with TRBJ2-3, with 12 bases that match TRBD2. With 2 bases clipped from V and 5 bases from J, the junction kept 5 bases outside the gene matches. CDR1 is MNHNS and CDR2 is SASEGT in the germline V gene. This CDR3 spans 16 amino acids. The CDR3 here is CASSETSGGQGDTQYF. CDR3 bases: TGTGCCAGCAGTGAAACTAGCGGGGGGCAAGGAGATACGCAGTATTTT.